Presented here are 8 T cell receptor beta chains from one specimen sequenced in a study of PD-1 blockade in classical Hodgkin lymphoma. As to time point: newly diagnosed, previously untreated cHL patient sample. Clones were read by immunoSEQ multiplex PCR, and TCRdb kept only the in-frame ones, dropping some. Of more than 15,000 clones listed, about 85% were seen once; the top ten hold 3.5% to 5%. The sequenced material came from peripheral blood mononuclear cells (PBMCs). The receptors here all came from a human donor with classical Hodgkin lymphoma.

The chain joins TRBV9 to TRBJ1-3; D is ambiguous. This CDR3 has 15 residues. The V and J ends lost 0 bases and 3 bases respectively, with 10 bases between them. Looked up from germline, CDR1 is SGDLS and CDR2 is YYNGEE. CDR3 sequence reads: CASSVVAERGNTIYF. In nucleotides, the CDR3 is TGTGCCAGCAGCGTAGTGGCAGAACGTGGAAACACCATATATTTT.

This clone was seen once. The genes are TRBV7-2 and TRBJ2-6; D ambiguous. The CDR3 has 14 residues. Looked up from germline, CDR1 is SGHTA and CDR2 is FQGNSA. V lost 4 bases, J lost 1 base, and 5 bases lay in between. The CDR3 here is CASSSDSGANVLTF. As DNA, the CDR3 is TGTGCCAGCAGCTCTGATTCTGGGGCCAACGTCCTGACTTTC.

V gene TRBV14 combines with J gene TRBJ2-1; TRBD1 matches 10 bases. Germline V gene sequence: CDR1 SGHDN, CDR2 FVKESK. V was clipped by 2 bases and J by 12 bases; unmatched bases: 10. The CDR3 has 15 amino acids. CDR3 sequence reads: CASSQWAGTGDLQFF. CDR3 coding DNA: TGTGCCAGCAGCCAATGGGCCGGGACAGGGGACTTGCAGTTCTTC.

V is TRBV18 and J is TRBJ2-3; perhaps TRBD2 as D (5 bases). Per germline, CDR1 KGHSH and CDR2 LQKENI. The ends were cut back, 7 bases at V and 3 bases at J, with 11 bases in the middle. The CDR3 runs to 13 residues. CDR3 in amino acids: CASFTRGTDTQYF. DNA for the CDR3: TGTGCCAGCTTTACCAGAGGGACAGATACGCAGTATTTT.

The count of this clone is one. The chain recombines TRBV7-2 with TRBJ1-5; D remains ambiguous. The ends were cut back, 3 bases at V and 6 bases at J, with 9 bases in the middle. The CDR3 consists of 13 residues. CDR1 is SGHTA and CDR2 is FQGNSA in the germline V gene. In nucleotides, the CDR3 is TGTGCCAGCAGCTTGAGGTTGGGTCAGCCCCAGCATTTT. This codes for CASSLRLGQPQHF.

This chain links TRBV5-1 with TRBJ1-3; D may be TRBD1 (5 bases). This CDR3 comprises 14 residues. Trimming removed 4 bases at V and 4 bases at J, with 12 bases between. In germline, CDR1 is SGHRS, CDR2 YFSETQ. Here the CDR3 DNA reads TGCGCCAGCAGCCCAGGGCTGGCAGGAAACACCATATATTTT. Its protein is CASSPGLAGNTIYF.

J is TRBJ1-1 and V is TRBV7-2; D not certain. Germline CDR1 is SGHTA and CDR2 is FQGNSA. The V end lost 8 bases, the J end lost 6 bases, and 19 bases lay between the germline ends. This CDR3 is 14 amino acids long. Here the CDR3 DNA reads TGTGCCAGCTTTTTGTACTGGGAGGGCGCTGAAGCTTTCTTT. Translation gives CASFLYWEGAEAFF.

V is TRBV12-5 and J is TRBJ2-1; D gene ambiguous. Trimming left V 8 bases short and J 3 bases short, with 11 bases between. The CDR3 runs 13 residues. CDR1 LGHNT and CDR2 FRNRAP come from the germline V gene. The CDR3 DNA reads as TGTGCTAGTAGGAGAGGCGTCTACAATGAGCAGTTCTTC. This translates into CASRRGVYNEQFF.